This TCR beta chain was retrieved from a study of identical twins. Trimming cost V 6 bases and J 8 bases, with 14 bases left between them. The CDR3 extends over 13 amino acids. This clonotype was observed a handful of times. One entry per CDR3 protein, called by TCRdb with MiXCR from the 5' RACE reads. Of 350,000 or so distinct CDR3 sequences in the sample, around 9% were seen once. The clonotype was recovered from a woman in her forties or fifties in good health. The gene calls are TRBV12-3 or TRBV12-4 and TRBJ1-3; D perhaps matches TRBD1 (5 bases). Input material: naive T cells sorted from blood. For the CDR3, the DNA is TGTGCCAGCAGCCCGGCAGGGTTATACACCATATATTTT. This encodes CASSPAGLYTIYF.